Each of the 21 T cell receptor beta chains below was sequenced from the same sample in a study of blood T cell repertoires in COVID-19. The method was immunoSEQ multiplex PCR; TCRdb's version includes in-frame clones alone and lacks a portion of them. The table includes about 35,000 clones, around 87% detected once. Sequencing was carried out using peripheral blood. The receptors derive from a human donor in a cohort sampled during active COVID-19.

The chain couples TRBV9 to TRBJ2-1; 12 bases align to TRBD2. With 3 bases clipped from V and 9 bases from J, the junction kept 13 bases outside the gene matches. Germline CDR1 SGDLS, CDR2 YYNGEE. The CDR3 is 17 residues long. CDR3 amino acids: CASSAPSGGGSGAEQFF. In DNA, the CDR3 is TGTGCCAGCAGCGCCCCTAGCGGGGGGGGTTCAGGGGCTGAGCAGTTCTTC.

This chain links TRBV5-4 with TRBJ2-3, with 7 bases matching TRBD1. The germline V gene has CDR1 SGHNT and CDR2 YYREEE (reference sequence). Germline trimming cut 0 bases from V and 1 base from J; bases unmatched to any gene: 2. The CDR3 is made up of 15 amino acids. The CDR3 loop reads CASSLGGGRTDTQYF. The CDR3 nucleotides read TGTGCCAGCAGCTTGGGAGGGGGCCGCACAGATACGCAGTATTTT. Based on the CDR3 plus reference TRBV5-4 and TRBJ2-3, the full variable domain is ETGVTQSPTHLIKTRGQQVTLRCSSQSGHNTVSWYQQALGQGPQFIFQYYREEENGRGNFPPRFSGLQFPNYSSELNVNALELDDSALYLCASSLGGGRTDTQYFGPGTRLTVL.

The genes are TRBV7-9 and TRBJ2-1; D possibly corresponds to TRBD1 (8 bases). V dropped 1 base and J dropped 8 bases, with 15 bases sitting between them. In germline, CDR1 is SEHNR, CDR2 FQNEAQ (reference sequence). The length of the CDR3 is 15 residues. The CDR3 loop reads CASSLGQGRDYEQFF. The CDR3 nucleotides read TGTGCCAGCAGCTTAGGACAGGGGAGGGATTATGAGCAGTTCTTC.

This clone was seen more than once but under ten times. The rearrangement links TRBV29-1 to TRBJ2-7; D not resolved. Germline V CDR1 and CDR2: SQVTM, ANQGSEA. The CDR3 contains 12 residues. V was clipped by 5 bases and J by 1 base, with 9 bases between them. The CDR3 DNA reads TGCAGCGTTTTCGTACGGTCCTACGAGCAGTACTTC. Amino acids: CSVFVRSYEQYF.

The chain employs TRBV28 and TRBJ1-1; the D gene is possibly TRBD1 (5 bases). The CDR3 is 12 residues long. V was clipped by 10 bases and J by 4 bases, with 13 bases between them. The germline V gene has CDR1 MDHEN and CDR2 SYDVKM. The CDR3 region is CATQRGPTEAFF. DNA of the CDR3: TGTGCCACACAAAGGGGCCCCACTGAAGCTTTCTTT.

The rearrangement links TRBV11-3 to TRBJ1-1; TRBD1 aligns across 8 bases. After removal of 4 bases from V and 1 base from J, the junction contained 5 bases not matched to a gene. Per the germline V gene, CDR1 is SGHNT and CDR2 is YENEEA. The CDR3 is made up of 15 amino acids. The CDR3 sequence is CASSSGGRGNTEAFF. CDR3 nucleotides: TGTGCCAGCAGCTCAGGGGGCAGGGGGAACACTGAAGCTTTCTTT.

The rearrangement links TRBV18 to TRBJ2-7, with TRBD1 as a possible D gene (7 bases). This CDR3 contains 14 residues. Germline V lookup: CDR1 KGHSH, CDR2 LQKENI. The ends were cut back, 3 bases at V and 6 bases at J, with 15 bases in the middle. This CDR3 reads CASSPVEGAFEQYF. CDR3 bases: TGTGCCAGCTCACCGGTGGAGGGGGCTTTCGAGCAGTACTTC.

The chain has TRBV6-5 and TRBJ1-1; D might be TRBD1 (6 bases). Trimming pared 6 bases from V and 4 bases from J, leaving 9 bases between. The CDR3 consists of 12 residues. Germline CDR1 MNHEY, CDR2 SVGAGI. CDR3: CASSTGITEAFF. The CDR3, as DNA: TGTGCCAGCAGCACAGGGATCACTGAAGCTTTCTTT.

This chain connects TRBV3-1 (or the pseudogene TRBV3-2) to TRBJ1-1; D is unresolved. There are 14 residues in the CDR3. Germline CDR1 and CDR2: LGHDT and YNNKEL (reference sequence). Deletions cut 3 bases from V and 1 base from J, with 9 bases between. DNA of the CDR3: TGTGCCAGCAGCCAGGGCTCGTGGAACACTGAAGCTTTCTTT. This gives the protein CASSQGSWNTEAFF.

CDR3 sequence: CASSQNTGRQYF. The CDR3 coding sequence is TGTGCCAGCAGCCAGAATACAGGGCGGCAGTACTTC. This chain connects TRBV3-1 (or the pseudogene TRBV3-2) to TRBJ2-7; a weak D match, TRBD1 (6 bases). The CDR3 totals 12 residues. Trimming pared 3 bases from V and 9 bases from J, leaving 12 bases between. The germline V gene encodes CDR1 LGHDT and CDR2 YNNKEL (reference sequence).

The rearrangement joins TRBV7-8 to TRBJ1-1; perhaps TRBD1 as D (5 bases). Germline-derived CDR1 and CDR2 are SGHVS and FQNEAQ. There are 15 residues in the CDR3. Trimming pared 4 bases from V and 1 base from J, leaving 13 bases between. The chain's CDR3 is CASSSRGQGNTEAFF. DNA for the CDR3: TGTGCCAGCAGCTCTAGGGGTCAGGGGAACACTGAAGCTTTCTTT.

This rearrangement joins TRBV6-5 to TRBJ2-3, with a possible D match to TRBD2 (6 bases). V lost 2 bases to trimming and J lost 3 bases, with 15 bases between them. The CDR3 is 16 residues long. Germline lookup yields CDR1 MNHEY and CDR2 SVGAGI. CDR3 sequence: CASSYDGGTGTDTQYF. The DNA of the CDR3 is TGTGCCAGCAGTTACGATGGCGGGACTGGTACAGATACGCAGTATTTT.

The chain links TRBV12-5 to TRBJ2-7; 8 bases match TRBD1. This CDR3 is built from 15 residues. V shed 4 bases, J shed 2 bases, and the junction held 7 bases outside the gene matches. Germline lookup yields CDR1 LGHNT and CDR2 FRNRAP. In DNA form, the CDR3 reads TGTGCTAGTGGTTCATACAGGGGGGTTGCCTACGAGCAGTACTTC. It codes for CASGSYRGVAYEQYF.

V usage is TRBV10-3 and J usage is TRBJ2-3, with D perhaps TRBD1 (7 bases). This CDR3 comprises 14 residues. The germline V gene has CDR1 ENHRY and CDR2 SYGVKD. V was cut by 8 bases and J by 3 bases, with 15 bases left in between. This CDR3 reads CAIQGGYQTDTQYF. The DNA of the CDR3 is TGTGCCATCCAGGGGGGCTACCAAACAGATACGCAGTATTTT.

The CDR3 loop reads CSGGSMNTEAFF. The CDR3 bases are TGCAGCGGCGGGTCTATGAACACTGAAGCTTTCTTT. The rearrangement uses TRBV29-1 and TRBJ1-1; no clear D gene. CDR1 and CDR2 from the germline V gene are SQVTM and ANQGSEA. Trimming shortened V by 7 bases and J by 0 bases, and 9 bases separated the two germline ends. The CDR3 is 12 residues long.

There are a few counts of this clone. The rearrangement links TRBV28 to TRBJ2-7, with 11 bases aligning to TRBD2. The CDR3 length is 16 residues. CDR1 and CDR2 from the germline V gene are MDHEN and SYDVKM. The V segment lost 4 bases and the J segment 3 bases; nucleotides outside the gene matches: 8. The CDR3, as DNA: TGTGCCAGCAGTTCTCCGGGACTAGCGGCCCGCTACGAGCAGTACTTC. Translation: CASSSPGLAARYEQYF.

This chain links TRBV6-4 with TRBJ1-2; 7 nucleotides agree with TRBD1. CDR3 length: 16 residues. With V trimmed by 6 bases and J by 6 bases, 16 bases remained unmatched. The germline CDR1 and CDR2 sequences are MRHNA and SNTAGT. The CDR3 bases are TGTGCCAGCAGGAGCATGGGACAGTTTCCTCGGCATGGCTACACCTTC. It specifies CASRSMGQFPRHGYTF.

The CDR3, as DNA: TGTGCCAGCAGCCCCCGCAGGGGGCCGTACGAGCAGTACTTC. This translates into CASSPRRGPYEQYF. The chain couples TRBV13 to TRBJ2-7, with TRBD1 matching 8 bases. CDR3 length equals 14 residues. Germline values: CDR1 PRHDT, CDR2 FYEKMQ (reference sequence). V shed 5 bases, J shed 4 bases, and the junction held 7 bases outside the gene matches.

This clone was observed a single time. V is TRBV3-1 (or the pseudogene TRBV3-2) and J is TRBJ2-7; D gene ambiguous. CDR3 length equals 14 residues. Per the germline V gene, CDR1 is LGHDT and CDR2 is YNNKEL (reference sequence). V was clipped by 4 bases and J by 5 bases, with 15 bases between them. The CDR3 loop reads CASSPGPGGHEQYF. The CDR3 DNA reads TGTGCCAGCAGCCCTGGCCCTGGCGGTCACGAGCAGTACTTC.

The CDR3, as DNA: TGCGCCAGCAGAACCACAGGGGAGTACAATGAGCAGTTCTTC. As protein: CASRTTGEYNEQFF. The chain employs TRBV5-1 and TRBJ2-1, with 7 nucleotides matching TRBD1. The CDR3 spans 14 residues. The ends lost 5 bases at V and 4 bases at J; junction bases unmatched: 6. CDR1 and CDR2 from the germline V gene are SGHRS and YFSETQ.

This chain joins TRBV5-8 and TRBJ2-5, with 14 bases that match TRBD2. Trimming cost V 4 bases and J 2 bases; bases outside gene matches: 4. The CDR3 consists of 16 residues. Germline CDR1 is SGHTS and CDR2 is YDEGEE. The CDR3 DNA sequence: TGTGCCAGCAGCCCGGGACTAGCGGGGGCACAAGAGACCCAGTACTTC. Its translation is CASSPGLAGAQETQYF. Full variable domain (remainder filled in from reference TRBV5-8 and TRBJ2-5): EAGVTQSPTHLIKTRGQQATLRCSPISGHTSVYWYQQALGLGLQFLLWYDEGEERNRGNFPPRFSGRQFPNYSSELNVNALELEDSALYLCASSPGLAGAQETQYFGPGTRLLVL.